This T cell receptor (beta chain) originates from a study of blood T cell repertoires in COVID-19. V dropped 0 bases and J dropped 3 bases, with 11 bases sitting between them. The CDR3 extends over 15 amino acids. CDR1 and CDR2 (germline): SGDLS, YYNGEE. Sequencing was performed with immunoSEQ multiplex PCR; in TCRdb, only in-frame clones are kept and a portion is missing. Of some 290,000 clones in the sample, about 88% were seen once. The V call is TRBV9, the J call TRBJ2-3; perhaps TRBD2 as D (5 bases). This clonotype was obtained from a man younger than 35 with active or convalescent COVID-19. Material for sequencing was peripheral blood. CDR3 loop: CASSVEEGGTDTQYF. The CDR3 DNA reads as TGTGCCAGCAGCGTAGAAGAGGGTGGGACAGATACGCAGTATTTT.